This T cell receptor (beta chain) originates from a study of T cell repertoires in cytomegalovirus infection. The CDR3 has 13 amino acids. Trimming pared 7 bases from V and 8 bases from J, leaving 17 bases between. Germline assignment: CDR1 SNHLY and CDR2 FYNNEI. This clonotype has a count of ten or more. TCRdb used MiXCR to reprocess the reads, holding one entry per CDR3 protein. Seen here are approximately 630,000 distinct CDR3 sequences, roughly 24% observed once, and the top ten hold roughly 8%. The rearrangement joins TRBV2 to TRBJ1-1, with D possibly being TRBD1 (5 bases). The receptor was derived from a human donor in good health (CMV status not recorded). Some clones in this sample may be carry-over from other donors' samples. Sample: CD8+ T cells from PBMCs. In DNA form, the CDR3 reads TGTGCCAGCACCCCCGGGGGGGTGCACGAAGCTTTCTTT. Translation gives CASTPGGVHEAFF.